This T cell receptor (beta chain) was sequenced during a study of Ad26.COV2.S vaccination and SARS-CoV-2 variants. Study-level information: Of the COV1001 trial arms, the Ad26.COV2.S arm included the donor. Doses of Ad26.COV2.S were injected into muscle once or twice, 56 days apart.

The V end was cut by 4 bases, the J end by 2 bases, with 16 bases between. CDR3 size: 16 residues. The germline V gene has CDR1 SGHRS and CDR2 YFSETQ. Treatment given: roughly 18 received Ad26.COV2.S at low or high dose, single or two shots; a few received placebo; per-sample allocation not given. Samples were taken on day 63 after the first vaccine or placebo injection. Ad26 vector vaccine expressed Wuhan-strain SARS-CoV-2 spike. Sequenced by immunoSEQ multiplex PCR; TCRdb stores in-frame clones only, minus some. The table has 240,000 or so clones, approximately 90% seen once; the top ten hold about 10%. Findings of the study overall: Individuals receiving vaccine had higher spike-specific TCR breadth than placebo recipients did.

Points on this clone: Its antigen is unknown.

Sequenced here: peripheral blood, sampled in a trial of Ad26.COV2.S vaccine versus placebo. J is TRBJ2-1 and V is TRBV5-1, with D perhaps TRBD1 (5 bases). The origin of this receptor is a person between 18 and 65 years old who received the Ad26.COV2.S COVID-19 vaccine or a placebo. The CDR3 spells CASSRQSSGAYNEQFF. DNA of the CDR3: TGCGCCAGCAGCAGACAGAGCTCAGGAGCCTACAATGAGCAGTTCTTC.